These T cell receptor beta chains were read from a single sample in a study of metastatic and nonmetastatic thyroid tumors. TCRdb recomputed clones from the PCR reads via MiXCR. This sample carries some 41,000 clones, approximately 28% of them seen once, and the ten largest clones take 9.9%. Sequencing was done on a sample of blood. These receptors originate from a male donor with papillary thyroid cancer or a benign thyroid nodule (not recorded which). Some clones in this sample may be carry-over from other donors' samples. The CDR3 runs from the conserved cysteine through the conserved F or W. Each record gives: clone size, V gene, D gene, J gene, CDR3 protein, CDR3 DNA. A D gene is named only where the DNA matches it firmly. Not every row has a clone size; where given, it reads once, few, many or a size class.

abundance: medium-sized; v_gene: TRBV4-2; d_gene: NA; j_gene: TRBJ2-7; CDR3aa: CASSQDPYEQYF; CDR3nt: TGTGCCAGCAGCCAAGATCCCTACGAGCAGTACTTC
abundance: NA; v_gene: TRBV18; d_gene: NA; j_gene: TRBJ2-7; CDR3aa: CASSHGGTDSYEQYF; CDR3nt: TGTGCCAGCTCCCACGGGGGGACAGACTCCTACGAGCAGTACTTC
abundance: few; v_gene: TRBV6-1; d_gene: NA; j_gene: TRBJ2-7; CDR3aa: CASSEEDDEQYF; CDR3nt: TGTGCCAGCAGTGAAGAGGATGACGAGCAGTACTTC
abundance: few; v_gene: TRBV27; d_gene: NA; j_gene: TRBJ2-1; CDR3aa: CAISKFGNEQFF; CDR3nt: TGTGCCATCAGTAAATTTGGGAATGAGCAGTTCTTC
abundance: NA; v_gene: TRBV9; d_gene: NA; j_gene: TRBJ1-2; CDR3aa: CASSERAQGPRLGYTF; CDR3nt: TGTGCCAGCAGCGAGAGGGCGCAGGGTCCGCGACTTGGCTACACCTTC
abundance: NA; v_gene: TRBV20-1; d_gene: NA; j_gene: TRBJ2-7; CDR3aa: CSARARGLIEQYF; CDR3nt: TGCAGTGCTAGGGCCAGAGGGCTGATCGAGCAGTACTTC
abundance: medium-sized; v_gene: TRBV28; d_gene: NA; j_gene: TRBJ1-6; CDR3aa: CASSLQDQATAPLHF; CDR3nt: TGTGCCAGCAGCTTACAAGACCAGGCCACGGCACCCCTCCACTTT
abundance: NA; v_gene: TRBV2; d_gene: TRBD1; j_gene: TRBJ1-2; CDR3aa: CASSRTGGDGYTF; CDR3nt: TGTGCCAGCAGTCGCACAGGGGGCGATGGCTACACCTTC
abundance: NA; v_gene: TRBV6-2/TRBV6-3; d_gene: NA; j_gene: TRBJ1-2; CDR3aa: CASSRTDLSSYYGYTF; CDR3nt: TGTGCCAGCAGCCGGACAGATTTGTCGAGCTATTATGGCTACACCTTC
abundance: many; v_gene: TRBV7-8; d_gene: NA; j_gene: TRBJ1-4; CDR3aa: CASSPRTLLSEKLFF; CDR3nt: TGTGCCAGCAGCCCCCGGACTCTGCTCAGTGAAAAACTGTTTTTT
abundance: NA; v_gene: TRBV7-9; d_gene: NA; j_gene: TRBJ2-7; CDR3aa: CASSFTVPGEQYF; CDR3nt: TGTGCCAGCAGCTTTACAGTCCCGGGGGAGCAGTACTTC
abundance: once; v_gene: TRBV6-1; d_gene: NA; j_gene: TRBJ2-5; CDR3aa: CALHVASAQETQYF; CDR3nt: TGTGCCCTTCACGTGGCTAGCGCCCAAGAGACCCAGTACTTC
abundance: many; v_gene: TRBV7-3; d_gene: NA; j_gene: TRBJ1-1; CDR3aa: CASSLTAGNTEAFF; CDR3nt: TGTGCCAGCAGCTTAACGGCGGGAAACACTGAAGCTTTCTTT
abundance: many; v_gene: TRBV28; d_gene: TRBD1; j_gene: TRBJ1-5; CDR3aa: CASSSGGSGNQPQHF; CDR3nt: TGTGCCAGCAGCTCAGGGGGCAGCGGCAATCAGCCCCAGCATTTT
abundance: NA; v_gene: TRBV29-1; d_gene: TRBD1; j_gene: TRBJ2-3; CDR3aa: CSVEEYLSGGDTQYF; CDR3nt: TGCAGCGTTGAAGAGTACCTATCAGGGGGAGATACGCAGTATTTT
abundance: few; v_gene: TRBV20-1; d_gene: TRBD1; j_gene: TRBJ1-1; CDR3aa: CSAPRGRVNTEAFF; CDR3nt: TGCAGTGCTCCCAGGGGGCGCGTGAACACTGAAGCTTTCTTT
abundance: many; v_gene: TRBV28; d_gene: NA; j_gene: TRBJ2-7; CDR3aa: CASSLTFRDEQYF; CDR3nt: TGTGCCAGCAGTTTAACGTTCCGGGACGAGCAGTACTTC
abundance: many; v_gene: TRBV7-9; d_gene: NA; j_gene: TRBJ1-4; CDR3aa: CASSLGLVGEKLFF; CDR3nt: TGTGCCAGCAGCTTAGGCCTGGTTGGAGAAAAACTGTTTTTT
abundance: medium-sized; v_gene: TRBV4-1; d_gene: NA; j_gene: TRBJ1-2; CDR3aa: CASSQDGWASPRGYTF; CDR3nt: TGCGCCAGCAGCCAAGATGGGTGGGCCAGTCCTCGGGGCTACACCTTC
abundance: many; v_gene: TRBV10-1; d_gene: NA; j_gene: TRBJ2-5; CDR3aa: CASSDRAQETQYF; CDR3nt: TGCGCCAGCAGTGATAGGGCCCAAGAGACCCAGTACTTC